This T cell receptor (beta chain) was identified in a study of human T cells and chemical hapten exposure listed by TCRdb under 2021. Notes on the research overall: For sensitization, 2% DPC in acetone was applied to a 2 cm by 2 cm area of upper inner arm skin. The study tracked peripheral blood TCR repertoire changes in vivo during primary and secondary sensitization to the hapten diphenylcyclopropenone (DPC) in alopecia patients. Patch testing was done on the upper back using Finn chambers containing 0.01% DPC, and results were scored after 6 days according to International Contact Dermatitis Research Group standards. The mostly female patient cohort included alopecia areata with under or over 50% scalp involvement, alopecia totalis and alopecia universalis. Patients additionally received weekly therapeutic DPC doses to the scalp throughout the roughly 23-week study period. Libraries were combined into a pool for sequencing, and differences in TCR yield between samples came mainly from small differences in library volumes within the pool. Blood samples were taken from patients before sensitization (week 0) and then at 2, 6 and about 24 weeks after DPC sensitization. Blood for TCR sequencing was provided by twenty-nine alopecia patients at one to four time points (pre-sensitization, 2, 6 and 24 weeks). Summary of the overall study and its limitations: DPC sensitization did not change how many TCRs were above 1 in 1000 frequency, and no evidence was found of alterations in global repertoire structure. After repeated subsampling, changes were observed in the strength of the expansion versus patch-test correlation and in the threshold at which the correlation became significant. All patients had alopecia, a presumed autoimmune disease, so their immune response might differ from that of healthy individuals. Expanded TCRs formed significantly more large CDR3 similarity clusters than pre-sensitization or healthy control sets, consistent with antigen-driven responses. Patch test score correlated positively with the number of PT1 expanded TCRs, reaching significance at thresholds 8, 16 and 32 but not at 4.

To note about this clonotype: What this receptor recognizes is not known. Base quality data are lacking; no much larger clone is found one base away.

Read against the paper, the sample's time point label means: pre-sensitization, week 0. The treatment or condition label of this sample denotes: therapeutic diphenylcyclopropenone sensitization with weekly scalp DPC. At every patch-test visit, the blood draw took place before the patch test was put on. Eligible patients were aged 18 to 70, diagnosed with alopecia, deemed suitable for DPC therapy, and excluded if pregnant. Total RNA was isolated from unfractionated whole blood collected in Tempus Blood RNA tubes. The library was prepared using RACE. TCRdb shows the sequencer as NextSeq 500. During library preparation, unique molecular identifiers were attached to individual cDNA molecules so that TCRs could be counted quantitatively and reproducibly. From each blood RNA sample, both TCR alpha and TCR beta chains were sequenced. The authors' analysis ran thus. Samples had a median of roughly 87,000 TCRs, with a range from about 23,224 to 690,600. The Decombinator software suite was used to annotate the V, J and CDR3 of the TCR reads. Every sample was subsampled to the same number of TCRs (28,000) for the PS versus PT1 abundance plots. Expanded TCRs were defined as absent before sensitization and observed at least eight times at the 2-week time point. TCRdb's own reprocessing of the public reads used fastp at Q25 and MiXCR and kept productive beta chains. One record per CDR3 amino acid sequence lists the most common genes and DNA. The V and J calls were determined by TCRdb, not by the authors. The sample contains 300,000 to 450,000 distinct CDR3 sequences, 5.1% of them found a single time. The ten largest clones take up 2.5% to 3% of the sample.

V and J are trimmed by 3 bases and 5 bases, and the gene matches miss 2 bases of the junction. From the cysteine through the phenylalanine, the CDR3 covers 14 amino acids. Only the CDR3 DNA is retained, 42 bases long and in frame from the first base. The germline V gene (reference sequence) yields SSHAT for CDR1 and FNYEAQ for CDR2. This specimen was whole blood, taken in connection with sensitization to the hapten diphenylcyclopropenone (DPC). The sequence came from a woman aged 45-60 years with alopecia areata. Some clones in this sample may be carry-over from other donors' samples. The V and J genes are TRBV7-7 and TRBJ2-2, with TRBD1 matching 8 junction bases. CDR3 protein: CASSLGQVTGELFF. The bases read TGTGCCAGCAGCTTGGGACAGGTTACCGGGGAGCTGTTTTTT. Beyond the CDR3, the reference TRBV7-7 and TRBJ2-2 genes provide the residues; the full variable domain reads: GAGVSQSPRYKVTKRGQDVTLRCDPISSHATLYWYQQALGQGPEFLTYFNYEAQPDKSGLPSDRFSAERPEGSISTLTIQRTEQRDSAMYRCASSLGQVTGELFFGEGSRLTVL.